The 9 T cell receptor beta chains below come from one sample, sequenced in a study of T cells in Graves' hyperthyroidism and ophthalmopathy. What was amplified from RNA transcripts were TCR beta CDR3 regions. Using the HTBI primer set, a first-round RT-PCR was run on the TCR CDR3. TCRdb re-called the multiplex PCR reads with MiXCR, one entry per CDR3 protein. In the table there are about 270,000 distinct CDR3 sequences, 20% to 25% of which are singletons. Sample: blood. The receptors derive from a man between 25 and 39 years old with Graves' ophthalmopathy.

This clonotype occurred a few times. The genes are TRBV20-1 and TRBJ2-7, with D perhaps TRBD2 (6 bases). Trimming pared 5 bases from V and 4 bases from J, leaving 15 bases between. Germline values: CDR1 DFQATT, CDR2 SNEGSKA (reference sequence). The CDR3 contains 13 residues. CDR3: CSAAEGSAYEQYF. The CDR3 DNA follows: TGCAGTGCTGCGGAGGGGTCTGCTTACGAGCAGTACTTC.

The chain recombines TRBV29-1 with TRBJ2-5; 10 positions match TRBD1. Germline CDR1 is SQVTM and CDR2 is ANQGSEA. The CDR3 covers 12 residues. V lost 6 bases to trimming and J lost 12 bases; unmatched junction nucleotides: 10. CDR3 protein: CSVPPGQGWEYF. Written as DNA, the CDR3 is TGCAGCGTGCCCCCGGGACAGGGGTGGGAGTACTTC.

Of note for this clonotype: A much larger clone lies one base from this, so it may be a read error. The J gene is TRBJ1-1, the V gene TRBV2; no reliable D call. From germline, CDR1 is SNHLY and CDR2 FYNNEI. The length of the CDR3 is 14 residues. The CDR3 region has the DNA TGTGCCAGCATGACACAGTCAAAGAACACTGAAGATTTCTTT. Protein sequence: CASMTQSKNTEDFF.

V gene TRBV27 combines with J gene TRBJ2-7, with TRBD2 as a possible D gene (5 bases). V was shortened by 1 base and J by 6 bases, with 10 bases between the two germline ends. The CDR3 consists of 13 residues. Germline loops: CDR1 MNHEY, CDR2 SMNVEV (reference sequence). CDR3 sequence (DNA): TGTGCCAGCAGTTTATTTTCGGCGGGCGAGCAGTACTTC. It yields the protein CASSLFSAGEQYF.

A few counts support this clonotype. The chain combines TRBV18 with TRBJ1-2; maybe TRBD1 (5 bases). The CDR3 consists of 15 residues. V shed 3 bases and J shed 8 bases, with 19 bases lying between them. The germline V gene encodes CDR1 KGHSH and CDR2 LQKENI. This CDR3 reads CASSPTPTGVGGYTF. The CDR3 DNA reads TGTGCCAGCTCACCCACCCCTACAGGAGTGGGAGGCTACACCTTC.

The chain carries TRBV28 and TRBJ2-3; 8 bases match TRBD2. This CDR3 has 14 residues. Trimming cost V 4 bases and J 6 bases; bases outside gene matches: 6. The germline gives CDR1 MDHEN, CDR2 SYDVKM. CDR3 coding DNA: TGTGCCAGCAGTTCCCGACGGGGGGGGGATACGCAGTATTTT. Protein: CASSSRRGGDTQYF. The whole variable domain, filled in from reference TRBV28 and TRBJ2-3, reads DVKVTQSSRYLVKRTGEKVFLECVQDMDHENMFWYRQDPGLGLRLIYFSYDVKMKEKGDIPEGYSVSREKKERFSLILESASTNQTSMYLCASSSRRGGDTQYFGPGTRLTVL.

This clonotype was counted a few times. The chain joins TRBV5-1 to TRBJ2-6; D may be TRBD1 or TRBD2 (5 bases each). Trimming left V 3 bases short and J 2 bases short, with 12 bases between. This CDR3 is 16 amino acids long. Germline V lookup: CDR1 SGHRS, CDR2 YFSETQ. DNA of the CDR3: TGCGCCAGCAGCTCGGAACCGGGGCCTGGGGCCAACGTCCTGACTTTC. Its translation: CASSSEPGPGANVLTF.

The chain is built from TRBV28 and TRBJ1-1, with a possible D match to TRBD1 (5 bases). The V gene lost 4 bases and the J gene lost 3 bases, with 12 bases spanning the gap. Germline assignment: CDR1 MDHEN and CDR2 SYDVKM. The CDR3 consists of 14 residues. CDR3 protein: CASSWGRFDTEAFF. The CDR3 nucleotides read TGTGCCAGCAGTTGGGGCAGGTTTGACACTGAAGCTTTCTTT.

This clonotype has more than one count but fewer than ten. This chain links TRBV11-2 with TRBJ1-6; 7 nucleotides agree with TRBD1. Germline assignment: CDR1 SGHAT and CDR2 FQNNGV. This CDR3 comprises 15 residues. Trimming took 3 bases from V and 6 from J; bases not matched to a gene: 5. The CDR3 bases are TGTGCCAGCAGCTTTGGCCCAGGGGGTAATTCACCCCTCCACTTT. Amino acid sequence: CASSFGPGGNSPLHF.